This T cell receptor (beta chain) originates from a study of molecular identifiers for immune sequencing clone quantification. Bulk libraries came from a prior protocol with listed TCR primers. TCRdb itself ran the PCR reads through MiXCR, one entry per CDR3 protein. The sample shows more than 450,000 distinct CDR3 sequences, about 21% of them seen only once. With RNA at 10%, 30% or 50%, naive CD8 libraries came from approximately 20,000 to 980,000 sorted cells. Using a CD8+CD4-CCR7+CD45RA+ phenotype, naive CD8 T cells were sorted. This clonotype has only a few counts. The receptor was derived from a human donor in good health. Some libraries in this study had Jurkat cell RNA spiked in. The material sequenced was naive CD8+ T cells from blood, with Jurkat cell RNA spiked in. The sample's subset: FACS-sorted CD8+CD4-CCR7+CD45RA+ naive T cells.

The CDR3 coding sequence is TGTGCCAGCAGTCCAACAGGGAACTCCTACAATGAGCAGTTCTTC. Residues: CASSPTGNSYNEQFF. The chain has TRBV27 and TRBJ2-1, with a tentative D call TRBD1 (6 bases). Deletions cut 5 bases from V and 0 bases from J, with 11 bases between. The CDR3 extends over 15 amino acids. Germline CDR1 is MNHEY and CDR2 is SMNVEV (reference sequence).